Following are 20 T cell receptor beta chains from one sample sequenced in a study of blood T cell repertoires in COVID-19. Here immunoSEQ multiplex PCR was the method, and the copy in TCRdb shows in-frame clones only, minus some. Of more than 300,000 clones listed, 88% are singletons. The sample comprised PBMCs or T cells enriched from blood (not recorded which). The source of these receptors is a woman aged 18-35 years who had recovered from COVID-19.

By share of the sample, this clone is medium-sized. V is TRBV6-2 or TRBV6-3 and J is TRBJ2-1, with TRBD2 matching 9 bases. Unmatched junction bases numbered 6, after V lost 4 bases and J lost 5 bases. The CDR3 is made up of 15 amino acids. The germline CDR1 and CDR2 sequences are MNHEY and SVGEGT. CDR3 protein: CASSLVERGDNEQFF. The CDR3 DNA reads TGTGCCAGCAGTTTGGTCGAGCGGGGGGACAATGAGCAGTTCTTC.

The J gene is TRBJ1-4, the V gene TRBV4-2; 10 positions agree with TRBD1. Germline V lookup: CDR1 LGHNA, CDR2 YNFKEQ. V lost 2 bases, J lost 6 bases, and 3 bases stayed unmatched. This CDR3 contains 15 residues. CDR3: CASSQPGTGDEKLFF. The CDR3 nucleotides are TGTGCCAGCAGCCAACCCGGGACAGGGGATGAAAAACTGTTTTTT.

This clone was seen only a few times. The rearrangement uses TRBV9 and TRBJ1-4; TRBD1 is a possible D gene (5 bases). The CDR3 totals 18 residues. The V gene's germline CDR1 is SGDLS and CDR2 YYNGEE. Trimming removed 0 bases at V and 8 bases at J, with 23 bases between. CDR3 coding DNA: TGTGCCAGCAGCGTAGGAGGCAGGTTTGGCGGGACGAGCGAAAAACTGTTTTTT. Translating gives CASSVGGRFGGTSEKLFF.

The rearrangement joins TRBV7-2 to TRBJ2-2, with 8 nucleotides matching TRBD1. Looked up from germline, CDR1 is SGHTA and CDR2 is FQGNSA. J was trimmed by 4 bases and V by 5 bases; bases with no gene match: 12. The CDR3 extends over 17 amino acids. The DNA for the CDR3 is TGTGCCAGCAGCCCCCGGACAGGGTGGGGGACCACCGGGGAGCTGTTTTTT. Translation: CASSPRTGWGTTGELFF.

The CDR3 here is CASGLSLGAADTQYF. In DNA form, the CDR3 reads TGTGCTAGTGGTTTGTCGTTAGGGGCCGCAGATACGCAGTATTTT. The genes are TRBV12-5 and TRBJ2-3; perhaps TRBD1 as D (5 bases). Germline values: CDR1 LGHNT, CDR2 FRNRAP. The V and J ends lost 2 bases and 4 bases respectively, with 13 bases between them. The CDR3 sequence is 15 residues long. The whole variable domain, remainder taken from reference TRBV12-5 and TRBJ2-3, is DARVTQTPRHKVTEMGQEVTMRCQPILGHNTVFWYRQTMMQGLELLAYFRNRAPLDDSGMPKDRFSAEMPDATLATLKIQPSEPRDSAVYFCASGLSLGAADTQYFGPGTRLTVL.

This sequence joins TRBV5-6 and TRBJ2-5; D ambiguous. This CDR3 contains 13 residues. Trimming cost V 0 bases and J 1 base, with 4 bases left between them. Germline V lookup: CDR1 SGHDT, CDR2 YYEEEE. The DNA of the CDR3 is TGTGCCAGCAGCTTGGTCCTCCAAGAGACCCAGTACTTC. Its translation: CASSLVLQETQYF.

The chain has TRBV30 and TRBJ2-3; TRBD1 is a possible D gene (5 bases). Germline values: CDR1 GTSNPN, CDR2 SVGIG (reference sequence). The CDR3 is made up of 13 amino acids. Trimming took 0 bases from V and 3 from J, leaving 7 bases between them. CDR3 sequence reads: CAWSVQETDTQYF. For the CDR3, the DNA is TGTGCCTGGAGTGTACAGGAAACAGATACGCAGTATTTT.

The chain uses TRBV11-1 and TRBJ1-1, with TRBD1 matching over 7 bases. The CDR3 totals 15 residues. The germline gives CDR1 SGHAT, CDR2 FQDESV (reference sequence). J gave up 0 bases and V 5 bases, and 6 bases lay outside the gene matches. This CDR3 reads CASSPWDRMNTEAFF. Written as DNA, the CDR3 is TGTGCCAGCAGCCCGTGGGACAGAATGAACACTGAAGCTTTCTTT.

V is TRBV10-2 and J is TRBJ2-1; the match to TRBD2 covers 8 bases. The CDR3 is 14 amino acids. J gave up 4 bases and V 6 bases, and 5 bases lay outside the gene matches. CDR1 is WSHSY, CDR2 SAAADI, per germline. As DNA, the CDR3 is TGCGCCAGCAGCACTAGCGGATCATACAATGAGCAGTTCTTC. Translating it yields CASSTSGSYNEQFF.

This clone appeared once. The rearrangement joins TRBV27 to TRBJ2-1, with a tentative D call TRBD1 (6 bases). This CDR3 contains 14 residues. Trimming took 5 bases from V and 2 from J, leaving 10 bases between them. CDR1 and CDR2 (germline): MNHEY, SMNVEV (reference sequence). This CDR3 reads CASSLWGPYNEQFF. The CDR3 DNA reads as TGTGCCAGCAGTCTGTGGGGGCCCTACAATGAGCAGTTCTTC.

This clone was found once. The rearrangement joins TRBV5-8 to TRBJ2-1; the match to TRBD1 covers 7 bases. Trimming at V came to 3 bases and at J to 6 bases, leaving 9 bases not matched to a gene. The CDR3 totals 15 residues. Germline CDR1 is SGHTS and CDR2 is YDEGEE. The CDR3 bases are TGTGCCAGCAGCTACAGACAGGGTCCGGTCAATGAGCAGTTCTTC. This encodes CASSYRQGPVNEQFF.

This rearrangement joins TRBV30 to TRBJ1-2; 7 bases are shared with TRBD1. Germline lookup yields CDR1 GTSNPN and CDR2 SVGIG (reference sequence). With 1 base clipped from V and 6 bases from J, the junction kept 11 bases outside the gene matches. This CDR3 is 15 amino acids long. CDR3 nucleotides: TGTGCCTGGAGTGCTCCGACAGGGTTTTTCCATGGCTACACCTTC. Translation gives CAWSAPTGFFHGYTF.

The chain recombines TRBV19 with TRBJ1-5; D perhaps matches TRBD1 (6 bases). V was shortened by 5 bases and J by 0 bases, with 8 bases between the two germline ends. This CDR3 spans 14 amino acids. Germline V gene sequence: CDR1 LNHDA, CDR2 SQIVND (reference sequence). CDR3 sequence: CASSLQGSNQPQHF. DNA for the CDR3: TGTGCCAGTAGTTTACAGGGTAGCAATCAGCCCCAGCATTTT.

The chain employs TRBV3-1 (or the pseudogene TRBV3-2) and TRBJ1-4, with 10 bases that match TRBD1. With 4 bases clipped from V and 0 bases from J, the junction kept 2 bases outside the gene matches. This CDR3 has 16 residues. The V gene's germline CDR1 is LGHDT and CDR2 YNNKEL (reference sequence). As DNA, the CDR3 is TGTGCCAGCAGCCGACAGGGGGCAGCAACTAATGAAAAACTGTTTTTT. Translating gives CASSRQGAATNEKLFF.

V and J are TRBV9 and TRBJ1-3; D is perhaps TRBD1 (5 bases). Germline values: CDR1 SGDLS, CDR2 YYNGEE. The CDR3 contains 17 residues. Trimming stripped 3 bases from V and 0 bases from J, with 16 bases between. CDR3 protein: CASSATPRAYSGNTIYF. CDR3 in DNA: TGTGCCAGCAGCGCCACTCCCAGGGCTTACTCTGGAAACACCATATATTTT.

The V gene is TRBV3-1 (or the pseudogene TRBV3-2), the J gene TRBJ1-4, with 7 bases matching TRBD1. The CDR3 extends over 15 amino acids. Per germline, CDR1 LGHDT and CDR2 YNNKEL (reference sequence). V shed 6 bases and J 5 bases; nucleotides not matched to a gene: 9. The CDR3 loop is CASRVSTGLNEKLFF. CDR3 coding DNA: TGTGCCAGCAGGGTCTCGACAGGGCTAAATGAAAAACTGTTTTTT.

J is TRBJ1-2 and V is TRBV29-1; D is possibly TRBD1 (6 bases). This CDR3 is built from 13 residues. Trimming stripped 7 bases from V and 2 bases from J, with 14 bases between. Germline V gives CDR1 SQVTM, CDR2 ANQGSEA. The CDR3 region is CSADRTDNYGYTF. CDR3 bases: TGCAGCGCCGACCGGACAGACAACTATGGCTACACCTTC.

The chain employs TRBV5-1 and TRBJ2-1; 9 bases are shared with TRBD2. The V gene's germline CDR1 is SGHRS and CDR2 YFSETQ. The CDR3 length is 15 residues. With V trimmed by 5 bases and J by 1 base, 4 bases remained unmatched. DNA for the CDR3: TGCGCCAGCAGTCGCGGGGGGGCTTCCTACAATGAGCAGTTCTTC. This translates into CASSRGGASYNEQFF.

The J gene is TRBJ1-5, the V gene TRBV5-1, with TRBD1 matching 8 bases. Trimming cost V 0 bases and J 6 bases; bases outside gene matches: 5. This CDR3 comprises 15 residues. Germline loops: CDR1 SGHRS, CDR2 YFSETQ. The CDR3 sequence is CASSLGGTGGQPQHF. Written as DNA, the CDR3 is TGCGCCAGCAGCTTGGGGGGGACAGGCGGTCAGCCCCAGCATTTT.

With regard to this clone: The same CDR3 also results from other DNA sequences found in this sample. The CDR3 loop is CASSLARGLNTEAFF. The CDR3 region has the DNA TGCGCCAGCAGCTTAGCCCGAGGTTTGAACACTGAAGCTTTCTTT. This chain connects TRBV5-1 to TRBJ1-1, with D uncertain. Trimming cost V 2 bases and J 0 bases, with 11 bases left between them. The germline V gene has CDR1 SGHRS and CDR2 YFSETQ. The CDR3 has 15 residues. The whole variable domain, remainder taken from reference TRBV5-1 and TRBJ1-1, is KAGVTQTPRYLIKTRGQQVTLSCSPISGHRSVSWYQQTPGQGLQFLFEYFSETQRNKGNFPGRFSGRQFSNSRSEMNVSTLELGDSALYLCASSLARGLNTEAFFGQGTRLTVV.